Listed below are T cell receptor beta chains from one sample, sequenced in a study of cytomegalovirus exposure and HLA in healthy donors. Clones were read by immunoSEQ multiplex PCR, and TCRdb kept only the in-frame ones, dropping some. The data show 120,000 or so clones, 90% to 96% seen once. The source material was PBMCs. Receptors originate from a man in his late teens or twenties in good health and CMV-seronegative. The CDR3 runs from the conserved cysteine through the conserved F or W. A D gene is named only where the DNA matches it firmly. Clone size is shown for a subset of rows, as once, few, many or a class of expanded clone.

>TRBD1|TRBV13|TRBJ2-7|once
TGTGCCAGCAGCGCCCGGGACAGGGGGCTAAACGAGCAGTACTTC
CASSARDRGLNEQYF
>TRBD1|TRBV18|TRBJ1-1|-
TGTGCCAGCTCACCACCGGAGGGGGACAGGGGAAGAGCTTTCTTT
CASSPPEGDRGRAFF
>-|TRBV2|TRBJ1-2|-
TGTGCCACCCACGGGGGATATGGCTACACCTTC
CATHGGYGYTF
>TRBD2|TRBV4-2|TRBJ2-2|-
TGTGCCAGCAGCCAAGTCGCGGGAGTGGTTACCGGGGAGCTGTTTTTT
CASSQVAGVVTGELFF
>TRBD1|TRBV28|TRBJ1-1|-
TGTGCCAGCAGTTTGGAGGGGGCTTCGACTGAAGCTTTCTTT
CASSLEGASTEAFF
>-|TRBV30|TRBJ1-3|-
TGTGCCTGGTCCATGAGCGGAAACACCATATATTTT
CAWSMSGNTIYF
>TRBD2|TRBV14|TRBJ2-1|-
TGTGCCAGCAGCCAAGTCCCTAGCGGGGTAAACAATGAGCAGTTCTTC
CASSQVPSGVNNEQFF
>-|TRBV15|TRBJ1-4|-
TGTGCCACCAGCAGGGACAGTCGGACTAATGAAAAACTGTTTTTT
CATSRDSRTNEKLFF
>-|TRBV5-5|TRBJ1-1|-
TGTGCCAGCAGCTCAGGGGTAGGCACTGAAGCTTTCTTT
CASSSGVGTEAFF
>-|TRBV5-4|TRBJ1-5|-
TGTGCCAGCAGCCCAACCCCATCAGATCAGCCCCAGCATTTT
CASSPTPSDQPQHF
>TRBD1|TRBV7-9|TRBJ2-7|-
TGTGCCAGCAGCTCCCCTAACAGGGGGATCACCTACGAGCAGTACTTC
CASSSPNRGITYEQYF
>TRBD1|TRBV5-1|TRBJ1-2|-
TGCGCCAGCAGCCTCGGACAGGGCGGCGGCTACACCTTC
CASSLGQGGGYTF
>TRBD1|TRBV9|TRBJ1-2|-
TGTGCCAGCAGCGTAGAAGGGACAGAGTATGGCTACACCTTC
CASSVEGTEYGYTF
>-|TRBV27|TRBJ2-7|-
TGTGCCAGCATTCCACTCGCGGGGATGCCCTTCTACGAGCAGTACTTC
CASIPLAGMPFYEQYF
>-|TRBV11-2|TRBJ1-4|-
TGTGCCAGCAGCTTATTTGGGGGGACTAATGAAAAACTGTTTTTT
CASSLFGGTNEKLFF
>-|TRBV7-2|TRBJ2-6|-
TGTGCCAGCAGCTTAGGGCCAGGGTCTGGGGCCAACGTCCTGACTTTC
CASSLGPGSGANVLTF
>TRBD2|TRBV9|TRBJ2-3|-
TGTGCCAGCAGCGTTAGCGGGAGTGTCGGGGATACGCAGTATTTT
CASSVSGSVGDTQYF
>-|TRBV11-3|TRBJ2-5|-
TGTGCCAGCAGCTTAGGGAGGACTACCCACCAAGAGACCCAGTACTTC
CASSLGRTTHQETQYF
>TRBD1|TRBV18|TRBJ1-1|-
TGTGCCAGCTCCTCGGACAGGGGTTCTTCGGAGGCTTTCTTT
CASSSDRGSSEAFF
>TRBD1|TRBV11-2|TRBJ1-2|-
TGTGCCAGCAGCTTAGAGCAGGGGGCTTACTATGGCTACACCTTC
CASSLEQGAYYGYTF
>-|TRBV6-6|TRBJ2-1|once
TGTGCCAGCAGTTACTCTCCCAGGGATGAGCAGTTCTTC
CASSYSPRDEQFF
>-|TRBV27|TRBJ1-4|-
TGTGCCAGCAGTTTAGCGACAGAGACTAATGAAAAACTGTTTTTT
CASSLATETNEKLFF
>-|TRBV5-1|TRBJ1-5|-
TGCGCCAGCAGCCCAGACATCTCAAGCAATCAGCCCCAGCATTTT
CASSPDISSNQPQHF
>TRBD1|TRBV25-1|TRBJ2-6|-
TGTGCCAGCAGTGATGTGGGACAGGGGGCCAACGTCCTGACTTTC
CASSDVGQGANVLTF
>TRBD2|TRBV5-1|TRBJ2-2|once
TGCGCCAGCAGCTCGAATCCGGGACTAGTAAGCACCGGGGAGCTGTTTTTT
CASSSNPGLVSTGELFF
>-|TRBV29-1|TRBJ1-2|few
TGCAGCGTTGAAGATCGATCCGTGCGGTACTCTGGCTACACCTTC
CSVEDRSVRYSGYTF
>TRBD2|TRBV4-2|TRBJ2-3|-
TGTGCCAGCAGCCAGTGGGGGGAGGGCCGCCGAAAAGATACGCAGTATTTT
CASSQWGEGRRKDTQYF
>-|TRBV11-2|TRBJ2-2|few
TGTGCCAGCAATATCGGGCGGGAAACCGGGGAGCTGTTTTTT
CASNIGRETGELFF
>TRBD2|TRBV19|TRBJ2-7|-
TGTGCCAGTAGTAAAAGCGGGAGGGGATTCGGCGAGCAGTACTTC
CASSKSGRGFGEQYF
>-|TRBV5-1|TRBJ1-1|-
TGCGCCAGCAGCTTGGGTGGGCTGGTCACTGAAGCTTTCTTT
CASSLGGLVTEAFF
>-|TRBV19|TRBJ2-6|few
TGTGCCAGTAGTATTAGCTTGGGAGCTGGGGCCAACGTCCTGACTTTC
CASSISLGAGANVLTF
>TRBD2|TRBV14|TRBJ2-7|-
TGTGCCAGCAGCCAAGATCTACCGGGACTACGTTCCCCCGAGCAGTACTTC
CASSQDLPGLRSPEQYF
>-|TRBV7-3|TRBJ1-1|-
TGTGCCAGCAGCTCCACCGGGGGTAACACTGAAGCTTTCTTT
CASSSTGGNTEAFF
>-|TRBV5-1|TRBJ2-5|-
TGCGCCAGCAGCCCCTGGGGGGGCAGGCAAGAAACCCAGTACTTC
CASSPWGGRQETQYF
>TRBD2|TRBV4-1|TRBJ2-3|-
TGCGCCAGCAGCCAAGAAGGGAGGGAGGGCACAGATACGCAGTATTTT
CASSQEGREGTDTQYF
>-|TRBV4-1|TRBJ2-7|-
TGCGCCAGCAGCCTTCCCGCCGGGGAAATCTACGAGCAGTACTTC
CASSLPAGEIYEQYF
>-|TRBV4-3|TRBJ2-1|-
TGCGCCAGCAGCCATTGGAGGACCTCCTACAATGAGCAGTTCTTC
CASSHWRTSYNEQFF